This T cell receptor beta chain stems from a study of cytomegalovirus exposure and HLA in healthy donors. About the research overall: From 190 million or so T cells, an earlier analysis saw 120 million or so unique TCR beta sequences. Study conclusions and caveats: Common viral pathogens seemed, in a later analysis, to connect with several of the most significant clusters. Researchers reported that a few CMV-associated chains were confirmed in vitro as CMV antigen-specific.

V lost 2 bases to trimming and J lost 4 bases; unmatched junction nucleotides: 7. The CDR3 runs 14 residues. Germline V gene data show CDR1 as GTSNPN and CDR2 as SVGIG (reference sequence). Concerning this clone itself: Its specificity is unknown.

The PCR made use of 60 Vbeta and 13 Jbeta primers. Only in-frame clones appear in the TCRdb table, and some are missing; sequencing was by immunoSEQ multiplex PCR. The table lists some 150,000 clones, under 85% of them singletons, with 1.5% to 2% in the top ten. Sequencing input: PBMCs. The clonotype comes from a woman in her twenties or thirties in good health and CMV-seronegative. The chain couples TRBV30 to TRBJ2-7; 8 bases are a match to TRBD1. The CDR3 nucleotides are TGTGCCTGGAGTCCACAGGGGGAGACGTACGAGCAGTACTTC. It is translated as CAWSPQGETYEQYF.